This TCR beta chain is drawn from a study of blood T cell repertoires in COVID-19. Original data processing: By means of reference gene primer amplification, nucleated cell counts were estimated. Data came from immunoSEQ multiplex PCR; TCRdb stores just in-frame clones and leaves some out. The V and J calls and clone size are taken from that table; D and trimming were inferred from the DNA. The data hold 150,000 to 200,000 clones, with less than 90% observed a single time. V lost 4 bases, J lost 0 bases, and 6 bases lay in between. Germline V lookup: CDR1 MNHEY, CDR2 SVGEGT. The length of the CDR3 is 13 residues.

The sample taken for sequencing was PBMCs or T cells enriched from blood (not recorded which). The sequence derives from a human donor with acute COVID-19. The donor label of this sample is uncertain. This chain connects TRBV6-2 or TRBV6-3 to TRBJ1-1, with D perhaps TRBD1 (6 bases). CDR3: CASSWTVNTEAFF. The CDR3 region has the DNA TGTGCCAGCAGTTGGACAGTGAACACTGAAGCTTTCTTT.